Listed below are T cell receptor beta chains from one sample, sequenced in a study of PD-L1 blockade in urothelial cancer. Clones were sequenced by immunoSEQ multiplex PCR, and TCRdb holds only the in-frame ones, with some missing. The repertoire includes about 88,000 clones, 85% to 95% of them detected once, and around 10% sits in the top ten. The input for sequencing was PBMCs, taken around atezolizumab (anti-PD-L1) treatment. Receptors originate from a man aged 55 to 70 with urothelial cancer. The CDR3 runs from the conserved cysteine through the conserved F or W. Clone sizes are given selectively: once, few, many, or a class where the clone is expanded.

abundance	v_gene	j_gene	CDR3aa
NA	TRBV4-2	TRBJ2-1	CASSQVLAGGLGGNEQFF
NA	TRBV5-4	TRBJ1-2	CASSIQNRDPTNYGYTF
once	TRBV6-1	TRBJ1-2	CASSEDSYYGYTF
NA	TRBV28	TRBJ2-6	CASSTASEVGANVLTF
NA	TRBV27	TRBJ2-1	CASSLAGALYNEQFF
NA	TRBV20-1	TRBJ1-1	CSASQGIEAFF
NA	TRBV30	TRBJ2-5	CAWSEQAGEQYF
NA	TRBV29-1	TRBJ2-7	CSVSGLADYETGEEQYF
few	TRBV28	TRBJ1-5	CASRQGAAQPQHF
NA	TRBV5-6	TRBJ1-2	CASSAVLWGHGYTF
NA	TRBV5-1	TRBJ1-2	CASRAGTGTGYTF
NA	TRBV5-1	TRBJ2-3	CASSLVRGTDTQYF
NA	TRBV7-8	TRBJ1-6	CASSPPPGKENSPLHF
NA	TRBV5-1	TRBJ1-1	CASSPEGGVMNTEAFF
NA	TRBV7-9	TRBJ1-2	CASSLVPTGPTRGYTF
NA	TRBV28	TRBJ1-5	CASSPLDRVNQPQHF
NA	TRBV11-3	TRBJ1-5	CASSTDRGENQPQHF
NA	TRBV6-5	TRBJ1-3	CASSYGQHSGNTIYF
NA	TRBV7-2	TRBJ1-5	CASSPSTPQPQHF
NA	TRBV7-8	TRBJ2-5	CASSLSQGKETQYF
NA	TRBV19	TRBJ1-5	CASSSSRGQGGSNQPQHF
medium-sized	TRBV19	TRBJ2-7	CASSRGPSGRFSYEQYF
NA	TRBV7-8	TRBJ2-3	CASRLRSSGPDTQYF
NA	TRBV5-1	TRBJ1-3	CASSLQTGGSGNTIYF
NA	TRBV30	TRBJ2-3	CAWRLNADTQYF
once	TRBV18	TRBJ2-1	CASSPGTPEYNEQFF
NA	TRBV9	TRBJ2-1	CASSVGTGGGNEQFF
NA	TRBV5-6	TRBJ2-3	CASSLVGLASTDTQYF
NA	TRBV4-2	TRBJ1-5	CASSQEIGQGQIYSNQPQHF